This entry lists 21 T cell receptor beta chains sequenced from one sample in a study of blood T cell repertoires in COVID-19. Produced via immunoSEQ multiplex PCR; TCRdb's table is partial and in-frame only. Counted here are under 200,000 clones, more than 80% occurring once; the ten biggest clones make up approximately 0.5%. The sequencing input was peripheral blood. The source is a man between 50 and 59 years old with acute or convalescent COVID-19.

This chain uses TRBV7-9 with TRBJ2-7, with TRBD1 identical over 7 bases. This CDR3 spans 13 amino acids. Germline V lookup: CDR1 SEHNR, CDR2 FQNEAQ (reference sequence). The CDR3 loop is CVTGQGDAYEQYF. DNA of the CDR3: TGTGTCACGGGGCAGGGGGATGCCTACGAGCAGTACTTC.

J is TRBJ1-4 and V is TRBV5-1; the D gene is possibly TRBD1 (6 bases). This CDR3 is 14 amino acids long. V was shortened by 0 bases and J by 7 bases, with 10 bases between the two germline ends. The germline gives CDR1 SGHRS, CDR2 YFSETQ. The CDR3 loop reads CASSLGRGVEKLFF. CDR3 bases: TGCGCCAGCAGCTTGGGCAGGGGAGTTGAAAAACTGTTTTTT.

The rearrangement joins TRBV7-8 to TRBJ2-7, with a weak D call TRBD2 (6 bases). Germline V gene lookup returns CDR1 SGHVS and CDR2 FQNEAQ. The CDR3 consists of 16 residues. The V and J ends lost 1 base and 7 bases respectively, with 20 bases between them. CDR3 amino acids: CASSLELATLTGEQYF. The CDR3 nucleotides are TGTGCCAGCAGCTTAGAACTAGCCACACTTACGGGGGAGCAGTACTTC.

The V call is TRBV19, the J call TRBJ1-1; TRBD1 matches at 9 bases. The CDR3 covers 15 residues. Looked up from germline, CDR1 is LNHDA and CDR2 is SQIVND (reference sequence). J lost 3 bases, V lost 4 bases, and 6 bases had no gene match. CDR3 nucleotides: TGTGCCAGTAGTACCCAGGGACAGGGCGACACTGAAGCTTTCTTT. Its translation is CASSTQGQGDTEAFF.

The chain has TRBV19 and TRBJ2-7, with TRBD1 matching over 7 bases. This CDR3 comprises 14 residues. Germline trimming cut 5 bases from V and 3 bases from J; bases unmatched to any gene: 7. The germline V gene has CDR1 LNHDA and CDR2 SQIVND (reference sequence). The CDR3, as DNA: TGTGCCAGTAGTCCCCGGGACAGACGCTACGAGCAGTACTTC. Translating it yields CASSPRDRRYEQYF. Combining the CDR3 with reference TRBV19 and TRBJ2-7 gives the whole variable domain DGGITQSPKYLFRKEGQNVTLSCEQNLNHDAMYWYRQDPGQGLRLIYYSQIVNDFQKGDIAEGYSVSREKKESFPLTVTSAQKNPTAFYLCASSPRDRRYEQYFGPGTRLTVT.

This chain links TRBV6-5 with TRBJ1-2; perhaps TRBD1 as D (6 bases). This CDR3 region has 14 residues. Germline V CDR1 and CDR2: MNHEY, SVGAGI. V lost 8 bases, J lost 6 bases, and 19 bases lay in between. The CDR3 reads CASAGQNNRDGYTF. Here the CDR3 DNA reads TGTGCCAGCGCAGGACAGAACAATAGGGATGGCTACACCTTC.

This clone was observed a single time. This chain joins TRBV7-9 and TRBJ2-7, with D maybe TRBD2 (6 bases). The CDR3 runs 14 residues. Germline CDR1 and CDR2: SEHNR and FQNEAQ (reference sequence). Trimming stripped 5 bases from V and 2 bases from J, with 13 bases between. The CDR3 DNA follows: TGTGCCAGCAGCCTTCAGGAGGGAGCCTACGAGCAGTACTTC. This encodes CASSLQEGAYEQYF.

The rearrangement links TRBV5-4 to TRBJ2-3; tentative D call: TRBD2 (5 bases). The length of the CDR3 is 14 residues. V lost 1 base and J 5 bases, leaving 11 bases between the germline ends. Looked up from germline, CDR1 is SGHNT and CDR2 is YYREEE (reference sequence). The DNA of the CDR3 is TGTGCCAGCAGCTTGCCGCTAGCCGGAGATACGCAGTATTTT. This encodes CASSLPLAGDTQYF.

V gene TRBV7-9 combines with J gene TRBJ1-4; a possible D gene is TRBD1 (5 bases). The germline CDR1 and CDR2 sequences are SEHNR and FQNEAQ (reference sequence). The CDR3 is made up of 15 amino acids. V lost 5 bases, J lost 7 bases, and 17 bases lay in between. This CDR3 reads CASSQGGAGPEKLFF. In DNA form, the CDR3 reads TGTGCCAGCAGCCAGGGTGGGGCAGGGCCTGAAAAACTGTTTTTT.

The chain carries TRBV5-4 and TRBJ1-4; D gene uncertain. Germline loops: CDR1 SGHNT, CDR2 YYREEE (reference sequence). V was cut by 2 bases and J by 0 bases, with 8 bases left in between. This CDR3 comprises 15 residues. CDR3 residues: CASSFRTTTNEKLFF. The DNA of the CDR3 is TGTGCCAGCAGCTTTAGGACTACAACTAATGAAAAACTGTTTTTT.

This clone was detected only once. The V gene is TRBV28, the J gene TRBJ2-7; tentatively, D is TRBD1 (6 bases). Trimming pared 7 bases from V and 2 bases from J, leaving 18 bases between. CDR3 length equals 15 residues. Germline CDR1 MDHEN, CDR2 SYDVKM. CDR3 DNA sequence: TGTGCCAGCACGCCCCATCAGGGGCGCCCCTACGAGCAGTACGTC. It translates to CASTPHQGRPYEQYV.

As DNA, the CDR3 is TGTGCCAGCCGGGACTGGGCCGACCCCTATGGCTACACCTTC. As protein: CASRDWADPYGYTF. This chain connects TRBV6-6 to TRBJ1-2; the D gene is possibly TRBD1 (5 bases). The CDR3 length is 14 residues. The V and J ends lost 8 bases and 4 bases respectively, with 17 bases between them. Per the germline V gene, CDR1 is MNHNY and CDR2 is SVGAGI (reference sequence).

V usage is TRBV28 and J usage is TRBJ1-6, with D possibly matching TRBD1 (5 bases). V was cut by 3 bases and J by 9 bases, with 12 bases left in between. The CDR3 sequence is 14 residues long. Germline V gene lookup returns CDR1 MDHEN and CDR2 SYDVKM. CDR3 nucleotides: TGTGCCAGCAGTTTGGTGACCAGGGTTTCACCCCTCCACTTT. Protein sequence: CASSLVTRVSPLHF.

This clone was detected once. The chain couples TRBV27 to TRBJ2-5; TRBD2 matches 15 bases. The CDR3 length is 15 residues. The J segment lost 10 bases and the V segment lost 5 bases, leaving 8 bases of the junction unmatched. The germline CDR1 and CDR2 sequences are MNHEY and SMNVEV (reference sequence). CDR3 nucleotides: TGTGCCAGCAGTCTCCGGACTAGCGGGAGGGAAAACCAGTACTTC. This sequence encodes CASSLRTSGRENQYF.

This clone was counted a few times. The chain carries TRBV28 and TRBJ1-4; 8 nucleotides agree with TRBD1. J was trimmed by 0 bases and V by 3 bases; bases with no gene match: 3. Looked up from germline, CDR1 is MDHEN and CDR2 is SYDVKM. The CDR3 has 16 residues. The chain's CDR3 is CASSFDRGATNEKLFF. The CDR3 region has the DNA TGTGCCAGCAGTTTCGACAGGGGCGCAACTAATGAAAAACTGTTTTTT.

The chain links TRBV15 to TRBJ2-6; D may be TRBD2 (5 bases). Trimming pared 1 base from V and 5 bases from J, leaving 9 bases between. CDR3 length equals 15 residues. Germline CDR1 reads LNHNV; CDR2 reads YYDKDF (reference sequence). The CDR3 sequence is CATSRGGNRANVLTF. In DNA, the CDR3 is TGTGCCACCAGCAGAGGAGGGAACAGGGCCAACGTCCTGACTTTC.

The chain links TRBV10-3 to TRBJ2-5, with D possibly TRBD2 on 6 matching bases. Trimming left V 10 bases short and J 0 bases short, with 15 bases between. Germline V gives CDR1 ENHRY, CDR2 SYGVKD. The CDR3 consists of 14 residues. CDR3 sequence: CATRAGLNQETQYF. In DNA form, the CDR3 reads TGTGCCACCAGGGCGGGGCTTAACCAAGAGACCCAGTACTTC.

The chain recombines TRBV15 with TRBJ1-5; unclear D gene. CDR1 is LNHNV and CDR2 is YYDKDF in the germline V gene (reference sequence). The CDR3 is 12 residues long. Trimming took off 4 bases at V and 4 bases at J, with 5 bases between the two ends. The CDR3 nucleotides read TGTGCCACCAGCATCGGGAATCAGCCCCAGCATTTT. It is translated as CATSIGNQPQHF.

The chain employs TRBV11-2 and TRBJ1-1; D not certain. Trimming removed 2 bases from V and 3 bases from J, with 13 bases in between. CDR3 length: 15 amino acids. Per the germline V gene, CDR1 is SGHAT and CDR2 is FQNNGV. The CDR3: CASSLQLGSYTEAFF. CDR3 in DNA: TGTGCCAGCAGCTTACAACTAGGCAGCTACACTGAAGCTTTCTTT.

In this sample, this clone turned up once. The gene calls are TRBV3-1 (or the pseudogene TRBV3-2) and TRBJ1-1; the match to TRBD1 covers 9 bases. Germline values: CDR1 LGHDT, CDR2 YNNKEL (reference sequence). V was pared by 1 base and J by 8 bases, with 11 bases of the junction left unmatched. CDR3 length: 16 amino acids. CDR3 bases: TGTGCCAGCAGCCAAGCAGGACAGGGGTCGGGAGGCGAAGCTTTCTTT. Protein product: CASSQAGQGSGGEAFF.

This rearrangement joins TRBV15 to TRBJ2-5, with a possible D match to TRBD1 (6 bases). The V gene lost 5 bases and the J gene lost 13 bases, with 14 bases spanning the gap. Germline values: CDR1 LNHNV, CDR2 YYDKDF (reference sequence). The CDR3 extends over 11 amino acids. In DNA form, the CDR3 reads TGTGCCACCAGCCTAGGACAGACCAGGTACTTC. Residues: CATSLGQTRYF. The variable domain in full, completed from reference TRBV15 and TRBJ2-5, reads DAMVIQNPRYQVTQFGKPVTLSCSQTLNHNVMYWYQQKSSQAPKLLFHYYDKDFNNEADTPDNFQSRRPNTSFCFLDIRSPGLGDTAMYLCATSLGQTRYFGPGTRLLVL.